This T cell receptor beta chain was captured in a study of T-cell memory formation after mild COVID-19. The CDR3 is 13 amino acids. V was shortened by 5 bases and J by 5 bases, with 13 bases between the two germline ends. TCRdb redid the calling of the 5' RACE reads with MiXCR, one entry per CDR3 protein. The sample yields 470,000 or so distinct CDR3 sequences, around a sixth seen once. This clonotype was recorded a few times. Its antigen is not identified. Study observations and caveats: Chiefly within CM and EM were the contracting CD4+ clones; CD8+ ones were within EMRA.

Sequenced input: PBMCs or a T cell subset sorted from them (not recorded which). The receptor was isolated from an adult woman who had mild COVID-19 (a few samples of this study predate the infection). Cell type and time point are not known. This chain uses TRBV12-3 or TRBV12-4 with TRBJ2-7; D might be TRBD1 (5 bases). CDR3 sequence reads: CASSPLSGNEQYF. The DNA for the CDR3 is TGTGCCAGCAGTCCTCTATCAGGGAACGAGCAGTACTTC.